Below, one T cell receptor beta chain is given with its context. Germline loops: CDR1 KGHSH, CDR2 LQKENI. CDR3 length: 13 residues. V gave up 2 bases and J gave up 11 bases, with 14 bases separating them. This record comes from a study of blood T cell repertoires in COVID-19. For the study at large: Italy, Spain and the United States were the sources of the convalescent and acute COVID-19 samples.

Clones were sequenced by immunoSEQ multiplex PCR, and TCRdb holds only the in-frame ones, with some missing. The sample has about 250,000 clones; around four fifths are singletons. Sequencing used peripheral blood. The sequence derives from a man aged 40-55 years with active or convalescent COVID-19. The chain recombines TRBV18 with TRBJ2-3; D ambiguous. The CDR3 here is CASSPSKELGQYF. CDR3 DNA sequence: TGTGCCAGCTCACCAAGTAAGGAGCTGGGGCAGTATTTT.